The clone carrying this T cell receptor (beta chain) was counted between two and nine times. Antigen unknown. The second PCR ran about 6 to 12 cycles with a sample-barcoded 5' primer and J-beta primers. TCRdb itself ran the 5' RACE reads through MiXCR, one entry per CDR3 protein. Among approximately 1,700,000 distinct CDR3 sequences, about two fifths were seen once, and the ten largest hold 23%. The data were obtained in a study of blood T cells in healthy people across ages. CDR1 and CDR2 from the germline V gene are MNHEY and SMNVEV (reference sequence). J was trimmed by 3 bases and V by 7 bases; bases with no gene match: 9. The CDR3 covers 15 residues. Drawing of peripheral blood yielded ten milliliters from each donor. Study-level points and caveats: It was held that the diversity estimates obtained from one million T cells were underestimates.

This sequence joins TRBV27 and TRBJ2-7, with TRBD1 matching over 10 bases. The sequenced sample consisted of blood. This receptor was obtained from a human donor in good health. The CDR3 DNA sequence: TGTGCCAGCAACCCCGGAGGACAGGGGGTCTACGAGCAGTACTTC. Its protein is CASNPGGQGVYEQYF.